The 5 T cell receptor beta chains presented below share a single source sample, sequenced in a study of T cells in localized non-small cell lung cancer. The assay was immunoSEQ multiplex PCR, and TCRdb's table has in-frame clones only and misses some. The sample shows some 28,000 clones, 87% of them seen only once. Sequenced here: peripheral blood, sampled before any cancer treatment. These receptor sequences come from a male donor at least 60 years old with stage I lung adenocarcinoma.

J is TRBJ2-2 and V is TRBV5-1, with D perhaps given as TRBD1 or TRBD2 (5 bases each). Trimming pared 0 bases from V and 2 bases from J, leaving 14 bases between. This CDR3 has 17 residues. The germline V gene has CDR1 SGHRS and CDR2 YFSETQ. CDR3 in amino acids: CASSLAVSGGNTGELFF. The CDR3 nucleotides read TGCGCCAGCAGCTTGGCCGTATCTGGGGGTAACACCGGGGAGCTGTTTTTT.

A single count supports this clone. The chain links TRBV28 to TRBJ2-3; no clear D. From germline, CDR1 is MDHEN and CDR2 SYDVKM. The germline V and J ends were trimmed by 3 bases and 2 bases, with 9 bases remaining between them. The CDR3 length is 14 residues. The CDR3 nucleotides read TGTGCCAGCAGTTTCCCCCCACACACAGATACGCAGTATTTT. It encodes CASSFPPHTDTQYF.

CDR3 nucleotide sequence: TGCGCCAGCAGCCAGAGATTGTGGCAGGCCCAGCATTTT. It is translated as CASSQRLWQAQHF. The chain has TRBV4-3 and TRBJ1-5; D not certain. Per the germline V gene, CDR1 is LGHNA and CDR2 is YSLEER. Trimming removed 3 bases at V and 11 bases at J, with 14 bases between. The CDR3 runs to 13 residues.

The chain combines TRBV19 with TRBJ2-7; 9 bases line up with TRBD2. Germline trimming cut 4 bases from V and 6 bases from J; bases unmatched to any gene: 7. The CDR3 extends over 14 amino acids. Germline lookup yields CDR1 LNHDA and CDR2 SQIVND (reference sequence). CDR3 nucleotides: TGTGCCAGTAGTACCCAAGCGGGGGGTACCGAGCAGTACTTC. Translating gives CASSTQAGGTEQYF. The full variable domain, in which reference TRBV19 and TRBJ2-7 provide the parts outside the CDR3, is DGGITQSPKYLFRKEGQNVTLSCEQNLNHDAMYWYRQDPGQGLRLIYYSQIVNDFQKGDIAEGYSVSREKKESFPLTVTSAQKNPTAFYLCASSTQAGGTEQYFGPGTRLTVT.

This chain links TRBV9 with TRBJ1-1; 7 bases match TRBD1. V gave up 2 bases and J gave up 1 base; unmatched junction bases: 5. CDR1 is SGDLS and CDR2 is YYNGEE in the germline V gene. CDR3 length: 15 residues. CDR3 nucleotides: TGTGCCAGCAGCGTGGCAGGGGGGCCGAACACTGAAGCTTTCTTT. Translated: CASSVAGGPNTEAFF.